The 10 T cell receptor beta chains below come from one sample, sequenced in a study of T cells in localized non-small cell lung cancer. Method: immunoSEQ multiplex PCR; TCRdb's copy keeps in-frame clones and lacks some. The sample lists fewer than 15,000 clones, over 25% seen once, with 5.5% to 8% in the top ten. Source: lung tumor tissue, taken before any cancer treatment. The receptors here all came from a female donor older than 55 with stage I lung adenocarcinoma.

This clone occurred a few times. This chain uses TRBV7-6 with TRBJ2-7; D is unresolved. CDR3 length: 14 amino acids. V lost 4 bases, J lost 12 bases, and 22 bases lay in between. Germline V gene data show CDR1 as SGHVS and CDR2 as FNYEAQ. The DNA for the CDR3 is TGTGCCAGCAGCTCCCAGGCGGAAGGTTATCGTTCGTACTTC. Translating gives CASSSQAEGYRSYF.

The J gene is TRBJ2-7, the V gene TRBV11-3; 8 positions match TRBD2. Looked up from germline, CDR1 is SGHNT and CDR2 is YENEEA. CDR3 size: 14 residues. The trim removed 5 bases at V and 4 bases at J, leaving 7 bases unmatched. CDR3 in DNA: TGTGCCAGCAGCGTCGGACTAGCTGGTTACGAGCAGTACTTC. Residues: CASSVGLAGYEQYF. Complete variable domain (other parts from reference TRBV11-3 and TRBJ2-7): EAGVVQSPRYKIIEKKQPVAFWCNPISGHNTLYWYLQNLGQGPELLIRYENEEAVDDSQLPKDRFSAERLKGVDSTLKIQPAELGDSAVYLCASSVGLAGYEQYFGPGTRLTVT.

The V and J genes are TRBV5-1 and TRBJ2-7, with D perhaps TRBD1 (6 bases). Germline-derived CDR1 and CDR2 are SGHRS and YFSETQ. V shed 0 bases and J shed 6 bases, with 16 bases lying between them. The CDR3 contains 15 residues. The CDR3 DNA is TGCGCCAGCAGCTTGGGTACAGGGTTAGGGGGCGAGCAGTACTTC. The encoded protein is CASSLGTGLGGEQYF.

The table lists this clone with a few counts. The J gene is TRBJ1-2, the V gene TRBV6-8, with 8 nucleotides matching TRBD1. Unmatched junction bases numbered 10, after V lost 6 bases and J lost 4 bases. CDR1 MNHGY and CDR2 SAAAGT come from the germline V gene. This CDR3 region has 15 residues. In nucleotides, the CDR3 is TGTGCCAGCAGCATGACGGACAGGGCCCCCTATGGCTACACCTTC. Protein: CASSMTDRAPYGYTF.

The genes are TRBV11-3 and TRBJ2-7; a weak D match, TRBD1 (5 bases). The CDR3 covers 15 residues. Germline assignment: CDR1 SGHNT and CDR2 YENEEA. Trimming pared 3 bases from V and 0 bases from J, leaving 12 bases between. The CDR3, as DNA: TGTGCCAGCAGCTTGGTGGGCACAGGCTCCTACGAGCAGTACTTC. Amino acid sequence: CASSLVGTGSYEQYF.

This clone has more than one count but fewer than ten. CDR3 residues: CASSLDVGGITGELFF. CDR3 DNA sequence: TGTGCCAGCAGCTTAGACGTAGGAGGTATCACCGGGGAGCTGTTTTTT. This chain connects TRBV11-3 to TRBJ2-2, with D perhaps TRBD2 (5 bases). The CDR3 consists of 16 residues. The V end was cut by 0 bases, the J end by 4 bases, with 12 bases between. The germline gives CDR1 SGHNT, CDR2 YENEEA.

The rearrangement links TRBV30 to TRBJ2-1; no firm D call. Deletions cut 4 bases from V and 0 bases from J, with 7 bases between. The CDR3 is made up of 13 amino acids. The V gene's germline CDR1 is GTSNPN and CDR2 SVGIG (reference sequence). Here the CDR3 reads CAWKGSSYNEQFF. The CDR3 DNA follows: TGTGCCTGGAAGGGTAGCTCCTACAATGAGCAGTTCTTC.

The V and J genes are TRBV5-1 and TRBJ2-5; 8 nucleotides match TRBD1. CDR1 is SGHRS and CDR2 is YFSETQ in the germline V gene. J gave up 4 bases and V 3 bases, and 8 bases lay outside the gene matches. This CDR3 is 15 amino acids long. CDR3: CASSSRDRLRETQYF. DNA for the CDR3: TGCGCCAGCAGCTCCCGGGACAGGTTGAGAGAGACCCAGTACTTC.

This clone was seen many times. The chain combines TRBV9 with TRBJ2-1; D is uncertain. The CDR3 runs to 16 residues. The germline V gene has CDR1 SGDLS and CDR2 YYNGEE. V was pared by 5 bases and J by 3 bases, with 18 bases between. The CDR3 sequence is CASSEEPPRYYNEQFF. DNA of the CDR3: TGTGCCAGCAGTGAAGAGCCGCCTAGATACTACAATGAGCAGTTCTTC.

Only a few counts were recorded for this clone. The chain carries TRBV11-3 and TRBJ1-2, with a weak D call TRBD1 (5 bases). This CDR3 is 16 amino acids long. V shed 7 bases and J shed 0 bases, with 18 bases lying between them. CDR1 SGHNT and CDR2 YENEEA come from the germline V gene. The CDR3 loop is CASIRDGGFANYGYTF. The CDR3 nucleotides are TGTGCCAGCATCCGGGACGGAGGTTTTGCTAACTATGGCTACACCTTC.